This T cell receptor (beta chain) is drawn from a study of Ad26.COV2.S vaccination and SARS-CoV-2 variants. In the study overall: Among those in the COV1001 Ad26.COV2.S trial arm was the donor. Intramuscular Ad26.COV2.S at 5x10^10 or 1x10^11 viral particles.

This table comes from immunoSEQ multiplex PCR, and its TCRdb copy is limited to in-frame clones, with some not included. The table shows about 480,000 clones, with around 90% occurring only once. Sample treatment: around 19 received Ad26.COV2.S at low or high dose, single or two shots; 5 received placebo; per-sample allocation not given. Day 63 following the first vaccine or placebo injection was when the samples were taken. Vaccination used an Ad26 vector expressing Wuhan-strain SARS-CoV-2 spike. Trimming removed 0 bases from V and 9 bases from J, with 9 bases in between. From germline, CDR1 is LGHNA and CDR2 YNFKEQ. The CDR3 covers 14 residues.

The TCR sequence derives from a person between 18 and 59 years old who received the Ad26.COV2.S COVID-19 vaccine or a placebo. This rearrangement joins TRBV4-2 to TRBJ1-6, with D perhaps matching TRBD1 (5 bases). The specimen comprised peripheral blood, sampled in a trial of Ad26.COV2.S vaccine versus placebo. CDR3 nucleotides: TGTGCCAGCAGCCAAGATCCAGGGTTTTCACCCCTCCACTTT. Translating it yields CASSQDPGFSPLHF.